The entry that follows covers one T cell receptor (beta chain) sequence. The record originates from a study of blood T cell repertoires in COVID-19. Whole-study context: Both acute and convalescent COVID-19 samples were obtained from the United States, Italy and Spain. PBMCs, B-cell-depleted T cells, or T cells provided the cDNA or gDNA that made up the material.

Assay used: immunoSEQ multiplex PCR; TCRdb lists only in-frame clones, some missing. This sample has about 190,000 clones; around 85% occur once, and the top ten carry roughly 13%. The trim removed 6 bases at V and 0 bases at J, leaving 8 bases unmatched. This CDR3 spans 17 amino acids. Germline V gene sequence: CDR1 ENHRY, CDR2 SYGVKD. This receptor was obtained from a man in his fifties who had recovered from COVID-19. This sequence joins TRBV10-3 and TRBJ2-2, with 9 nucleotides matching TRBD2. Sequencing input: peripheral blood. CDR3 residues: CAIRGREGLANTGELFF. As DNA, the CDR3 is TGTGCCATCAGGGGGCGGGAGGGCCTCGCGAACACCGGGGAGCTGTTTTTT.